Following are 9 T cell receptor beta chains from one sample sequenced in a study of memory CD4+ T cells and cytomegalovirus serostatus. Sequenced by immunoSEQ multiplex PCR; TCRdb stores in-frame clones only, minus some. The table lists about 92,000 clones, about 80% of them singletons. Single viable CD3+CD4+CD8-CD45RO+ cells were sorted as the memory CD4+ T cells. Material for sequencing was memory CD4+ T cells from blood. All receptors derive from an adult in good health and CMV-seropositive.

This clone was detected only a few times. The chain carries TRBV10-3 and TRBJ2-7; TRBD2 is a possible D gene (6 bases). Germline assignment: CDR1 ENHRY and CDR2 SYGVKD. V gave up 7 bases and J gave up 0 bases, with 10 bases separating them. The CDR3 runs to 13 residues. The CDR3 DNA follows: TGTGCCATCAAACCGGGACTCTCCTACGAGCAGTACTTC. It translates to CAIKPGLSYEQYF.

V is TRBV4-3 and J is TRBJ2-5; tentatively, D is TRBD1 (6 bases). The CDR3 runs 14 residues. Germline CDR1 is LGHNA and CDR2 is YSLEER. V lost 0 bases to trimming and J lost 5 bases, with 10 bases between them. CDR3 in amino acids: CASSQEAGVETQYF. The DNA for the CDR3 is TGCGCCAGCAGCCAAGAGGCAGGGGTGGAGACCCAGTACTTC.

The chain uses TRBV2 and TRBJ2-2, with TRBD1 as a possible D gene (5 bases). This CDR3 contains 13 residues. Germline lookup yields CDR1 SNHLY and CDR2 FYNNEI. The germline V and J ends were trimmed by 7 bases and 1 base, with 7 bases remaining between them. CDR3 in DNA: TGTGCCAGCAAAGACAGGAACACCGGGGAGCTGTTTTTT. Its translation is CASKDRNTGELFF.

The rearrangement uses TRBV7-6 and TRBJ2-3; perhaps TRBD1 as D (6 bases). V lost 5 bases, J lost 2 bases, and 14 bases lay in between. This CDR3 comprises 15 residues. Germline CDR1 reads SGHVS; CDR2 reads FNYEAQ. The CDR3 spells CASSPQGFPTDTQYF. The DNA for the CDR3 is TGTGCCAGCAGCCCACAGGGTTTTCCCACAGATACGCAGTATTTT.

The gene calls are TRBV19 and TRBJ2-2; 9 bases match TRBD1. CDR3 length: 16 residues. The J segment lost 4 bases and the V segment lost 5 bases, leaving 8 bases of the junction unmatched. Germline CDR1 reads LNHDA; CDR2 reads SQIVND (reference sequence). DNA of the CDR3: TGTGCCAGTAGTCCCGGGACAGGGTCTATCACCGGGGAGCTGTTTTTT. Its protein is CASSPGTGSITGELFF.

The chain employs TRBV18 and TRBJ2-7; 7 nucleotides align to TRBD1. CDR1 and CDR2 from the germline V gene are KGHSH and LQKENI. Trimming cost V 4 bases and J 5 bases; bases outside gene matches: 5. CDR3 length equals 13 residues. The CDR3: CASSLNRGDEQYF. The CDR3 DNA follows: TGTGCCAGCTCACTTAACAGGGGAGACGAGCAGTACTTC.

This clone was observed a handful of times. The chain employs TRBV6-5 and TRBJ1-2; tentatively, D is TRBD1 (6 bases). The CDR3 has 12 residues. V lost 5 bases and J lost 8, with 12 bases in between. Germline CDR1 is MNHEY and CDR2 is SVGAGI. CDR3 coding DNA: TGTGCCAGCAGTATAGACAGGTTCGGCTACACCTTC. Encoded protein: CASSIDRFGYTF.

The chain is built from TRBV7-9 and TRBJ2-7; either TRBD1 or TRBD2 may fit D (5 bases each). Germline CDR1 SEHNR, CDR2 FQNEAQ (reference sequence). Trimming shortened V by 5 bases and J by 0 bases, and 14 bases separated the two germline ends. The CDR3 has 15 residues. CDR3 DNA sequence: TGTGCCAGCAGCCCTTTCGCAGGGAGCTCCTACGAGCAGTACTTC. Translation gives CASSPFAGSSYEQYF.

This chain uses TRBV5-1 with TRBJ2-1, with 7 nucleotides matching TRBD2. J was trimmed by 4 bases and V by 2 bases; bases with no gene match: 3. The CDR3 extends over 14 amino acids. The germline CDR1 and CDR2 sequences are SGHRS and YFSETQ. DNA of the CDR3: TGCGCCAGCAGCTTAGGACTAGTTTACAATGAGCAGTTCTTC. This codes for CASSLGLVYNEQFF.